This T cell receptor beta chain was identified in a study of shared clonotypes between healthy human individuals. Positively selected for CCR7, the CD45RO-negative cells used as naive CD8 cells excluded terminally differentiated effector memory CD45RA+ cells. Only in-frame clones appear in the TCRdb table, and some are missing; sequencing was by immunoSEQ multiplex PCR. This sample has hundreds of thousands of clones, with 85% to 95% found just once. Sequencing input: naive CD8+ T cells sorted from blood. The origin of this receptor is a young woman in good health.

The CDR3 DNA reads TGTGCCAGCAGTTTACTTCACTACGAGCAGTACTTC. Protein sequence: CASSLLHYEQYF. This chain uses TRBV27 with TRBJ2-7; no clear D gene. V was pared by 2 bases and J by 3 bases, with 5 bases between. The CDR3 runs 12 residues. Germline V gene sequence: CDR1 MNHEY, CDR2 SMNVEV (reference sequence).